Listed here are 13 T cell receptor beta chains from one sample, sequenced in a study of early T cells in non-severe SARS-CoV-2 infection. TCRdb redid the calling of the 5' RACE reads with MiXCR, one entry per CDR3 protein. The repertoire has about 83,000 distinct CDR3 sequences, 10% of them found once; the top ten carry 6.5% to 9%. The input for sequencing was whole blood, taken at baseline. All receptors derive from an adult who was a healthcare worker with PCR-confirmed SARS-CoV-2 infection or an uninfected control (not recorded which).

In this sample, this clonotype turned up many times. The CDR3 region has the DNA TGTGCCAGCAGCTTAGGGCAGGGGATATCAGAGACCCAGTACTTC. It codes for CASSLGQGISETQYF. The chain is built from TRBV7-9 and TRBJ2-5; a possible D gene is TRBD1 (6 bases). Germline CDR1 is SEHNR and CDR2 is FQNEAQ (reference sequence). The CDR3 runs to 15 residues. The germline V and J ends were trimmed by 1 base and 4 bases, with 13 bases remaining between them.

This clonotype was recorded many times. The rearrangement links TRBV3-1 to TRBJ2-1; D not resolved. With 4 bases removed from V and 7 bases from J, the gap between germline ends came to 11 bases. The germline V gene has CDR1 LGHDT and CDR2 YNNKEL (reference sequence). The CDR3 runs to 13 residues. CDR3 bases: TGTGCCAGCAGCCTCCGATGGGATAATGAGCAGTTCTTC. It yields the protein CASSLRWDNEQFF.

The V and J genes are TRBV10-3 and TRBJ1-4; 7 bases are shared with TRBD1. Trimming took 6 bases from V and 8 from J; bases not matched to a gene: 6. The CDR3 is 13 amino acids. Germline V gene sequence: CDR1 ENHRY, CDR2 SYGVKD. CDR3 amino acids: CAISRQGSEKLFF. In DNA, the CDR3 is TGTGCCATCAGCAGACAGGGCAGCGAAAAACTGTTTTTT.

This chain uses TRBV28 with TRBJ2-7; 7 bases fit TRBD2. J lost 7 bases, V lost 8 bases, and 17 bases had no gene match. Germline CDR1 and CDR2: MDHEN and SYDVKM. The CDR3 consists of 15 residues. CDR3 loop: CASGTRLGRVGEQYF. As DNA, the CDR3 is TGTGCCAGCGGTACCCGTTTGGGGAGGGTTGGGGAGCAGTACTTC.

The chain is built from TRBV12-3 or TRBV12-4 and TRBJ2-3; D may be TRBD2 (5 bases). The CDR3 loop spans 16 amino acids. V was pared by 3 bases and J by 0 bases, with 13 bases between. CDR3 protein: CASSFSGVFSTDTQYF. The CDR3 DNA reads TGTGCCAGCAGTTTTTCCGGGGTTTTTAGCACAGATACGCAGTATTTT.

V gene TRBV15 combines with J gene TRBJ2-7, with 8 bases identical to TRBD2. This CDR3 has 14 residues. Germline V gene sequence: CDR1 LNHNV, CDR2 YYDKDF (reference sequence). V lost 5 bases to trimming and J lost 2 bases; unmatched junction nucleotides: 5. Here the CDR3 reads CATSRGLGPYEQYF. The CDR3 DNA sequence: TGTGCCACCAGCCGGGGACTAGGCCCCTACGAGCAGTACTTC.

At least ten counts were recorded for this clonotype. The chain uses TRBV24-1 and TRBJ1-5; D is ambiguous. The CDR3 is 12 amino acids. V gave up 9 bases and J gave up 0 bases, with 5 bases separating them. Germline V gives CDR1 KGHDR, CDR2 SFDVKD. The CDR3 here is CATSASNQPQHF. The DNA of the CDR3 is TGTGCCACCTCGGCTAGCAATCAGCCCCAGCATTTT.

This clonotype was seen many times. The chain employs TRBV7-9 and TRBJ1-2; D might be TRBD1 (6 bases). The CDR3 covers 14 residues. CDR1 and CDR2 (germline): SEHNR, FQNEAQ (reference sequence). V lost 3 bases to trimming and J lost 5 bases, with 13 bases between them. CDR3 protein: CASSFVGHRYGYTF. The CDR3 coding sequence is TGTGCCAGCAGCTTCGTGGGACACCGGTATGGCTACACCTTC.

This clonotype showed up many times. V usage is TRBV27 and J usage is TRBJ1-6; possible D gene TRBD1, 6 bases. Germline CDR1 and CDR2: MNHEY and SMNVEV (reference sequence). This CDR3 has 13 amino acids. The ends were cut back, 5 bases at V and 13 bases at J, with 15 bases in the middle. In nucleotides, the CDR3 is TGTGCCAGCAGTGTGCCGGGACACGGTCCCCTCCACTTT. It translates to CASSVPGHGPLHF.

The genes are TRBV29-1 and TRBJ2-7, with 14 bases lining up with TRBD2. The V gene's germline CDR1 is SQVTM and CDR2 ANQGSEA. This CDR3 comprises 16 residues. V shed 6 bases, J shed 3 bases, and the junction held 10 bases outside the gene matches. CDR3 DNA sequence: TGCAGCGTGGTTGGACTAGCGGGAGGTCCTAACTACGAGCAGTACTTC. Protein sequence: CSVVGLAGGPNYEQYF.

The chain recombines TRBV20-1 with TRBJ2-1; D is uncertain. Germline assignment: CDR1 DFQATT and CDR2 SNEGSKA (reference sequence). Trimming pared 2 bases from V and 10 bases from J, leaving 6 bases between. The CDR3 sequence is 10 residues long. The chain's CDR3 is CSARIREQFF. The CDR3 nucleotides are TGCAGTGCTAGAATACGGGAGCAGTTCTTC.

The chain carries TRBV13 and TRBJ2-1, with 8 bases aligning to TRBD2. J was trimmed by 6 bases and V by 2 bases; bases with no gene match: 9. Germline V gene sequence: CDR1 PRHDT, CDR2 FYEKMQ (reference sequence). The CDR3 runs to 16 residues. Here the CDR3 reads CASSLFSGRAVNEQFF. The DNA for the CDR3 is TGTGCCAGCAGCTTATTCTCCGGGAGGGCCGTCAATGAGCAGTTCTTC.

Here the CDR3 reads CASGRQVGNEQFF. The CDR3 DNA reads TGTGCCAGCGGGAGGCAGGTCGGCAATGAGCAGTTCTTC. The chain joins TRBV5-4 to TRBJ2-1, with a tentative D call TRBD2 (6 bases). The germline gives CDR1 SGHNT, CDR2 YYREEE (reference sequence). This CDR3 has 13 residues. Trimming cost V 7 bases and J 6 bases, with 14 bases left between them. The full variable domain, its missing parts supplied by reference TRBV5-4 and TRBJ2-1, is ETGVTQSPTHLIKTRGQQVTLRCSSQSGHNTVSWYQQALGQGPQFIFQYYREEENGRGNFPPRFSGLQFPNYSSELNVNALELDDSALYLCASGRQVGNEQFFGPGTRLTVL.